What follows describes a single T cell receptor (beta chain). Its antigen remains unknown. The sample is drawn from a study of T-cell reconstitution after alpha-beta-depleted transplantation in children. General observations from the study: Several hundred graft clones that had expanded were reportedly the source of alpha-beta T cells about two months after transplant.

Unique molecular identifiers tagged the TCRbeta library. Via MiXCR, TCRdb re-called the PCR reads, giving one row per CDR3 protein. The sample consists of roughly 570,000 distinct CDR3 sequences, 20% to 30% of them appearing once. Per the germline V gene, CDR1 is SNHLY and CDR2 is FYNNEI. V lost 6 bases to trimming and J lost 7 bases; unmatched junction nucleotides: 7. CDR3 length: 13 residues. The clonotype was recovered from a boy in the first two years of life with Wiskott-Aldrich syndrome, due to receive a stem cell transplant. The V call is TRBV2, the J call TRBJ2-3; 7 bases align to TRBD1. Material: PBMCs, obtained before TCRalphabeta/CD19-depleted stem cell transplant. CDR3 nucleotides: TGTGCCAGCAGCAGGGACAGACCTAATACGCAGTATTTT. Residues: CASSRDRPNTQYF.